Presented here are 18 T cell receptor beta chains from one specimen sequenced in a study of Graves' ophthalmopathy and Graves' hyperthyroidism. Amplified material comprised TCR beta CDR3 regions derived from RNA transcripts. RT-PCR in the first round used HTBI primers; a second-round multiplex PCR followed. TCRdb re-called the multiplex PCR reads through MiXCR, storing one row per CDR3 protein. This sample has about 1.1 million distinct CDR3 sequences; about 38% occur once, and the top ten carry over 8.5%. Sequencing was done on a sample of peripheral blood or thyroid tissue (not recorded which). These receptor sequences come from an adult man with Graves' hyperthyroidism.

This clonotype was found once. This chain uses TRBV7-6 with TRBJ2-5; D tentatively reads TRBD1 or TRBD2 (5 bases each). Trimming cost V 5 bases and J 5 bases, with 15 bases left between them. Germline V gives CDR1 SGHVS, CDR2 FNYEAQ. This CDR3 is built from 14 residues. CDR3 protein: CASSLTRESETQYF. CDR3 in DNA: TGTGCCAGCAGCCTGACCAGGGAGTCGGAGACCCAGTACTTC.

This clonotype was found a few times. The chain couples TRBV20-1 to TRBJ2-2; perhaps TRBD1 as D (5 bases). The CDR3 loop spans 13 amino acids. Per the germline V gene, CDR1 is DFQATT and CDR2 is SNEGSKA (reference sequence). The CDR3 region is CFPQDTFTGELFF. CDR3 sequence (DNA): TGCTTTCCTCAGGACACCTTCACCGGGGAGCTGTTTTTT.

This clonotype was recorded at least ten times. This chain joins TRBV10-3 and TRBJ1-2, with D tentatively TRBD1 (5 bases). The CDR3 is made up of 16 amino acids. Germline values: CDR1 ENHRY, CDR2 SYGVKD. The V end lost 4 bases, the J end lost 3 bases, and 18 bases lay between the germline ends. CDR3 coding DNA: TGTGCCATCAGTGCTTTGAGGGGCAGAACAGACTATGGCTACACCTTC. Translated: CAISALRGRTDYGYTF.

V usage is TRBV9 and J usage is TRBJ1-5; D perhaps matches TRBD1 (6 bases). CDR3 length: 18 amino acids. Germline lookup yields CDR1 SGDLS and CDR2 YYNGEE. V shed 5 bases and J shed 0 bases, with 21 bases lying between them. In nucleotides, the CDR3 is TGTGCCAGCAGTGCGGACAGCTCAATGACCTATAGCAATCAGCCCCAGCATTTT. Translating it yields CASSADSSMTYSNQPQHF.

This chain connects TRBV7-6 to TRBJ2-5, with a tentative D call TRBD2 (7 bases). In germline, CDR1 is SGHVS, CDR2 FNYEAQ. Trimming cost V 1 base and J 4 bases, with 16 bases left between them. The CDR3 loop spans 16 amino acids. Here the CDR3 reads CASSLERGGYVETQYF. In DNA, the CDR3 is TGTGCCAGCAGCTTAGAGAGGGGGGGGTATGTAGAGACCCAGTACTTC.

This clonotype was recorded a few times. V is TRBV28 and J is TRBJ2-7; unclear D gene. CDR1 MDHEN and CDR2 SYDVKM come from the germline V gene. Trimming took off 5 bases at V and 6 bases at J, with 8 bases between the two ends. The CDR3 sequence is 11 residues long. The CDR3 nucleotides read TGTGCCAGCAGTCAAGACGTCGAGCAGTACTTC. It encodes CASSQDVEQYF.

The chain uses TRBV7-2 and TRBJ1-1, with D unresolved. The CDR3 runs 11 residues. Per the germline V gene, CDR1 is SGHTA and CDR2 is FQGNSA. Trimming took off 4 bases at V and 7 bases at J, with 7 bases between the two ends. The CDR3 loop reads CASSSKYEAFF. CDR3 coding DNA: TGTGCCAGCAGCTCGAAATATGAAGCTTTCTTT.

The chain recombines TRBV30 with TRBJ1-2; 7 nucleotides agree with TRBD1. The CDR3 consists of 11 residues. The J segment lost 7 bases and the V segment lost 7 bases, leaving 6 bases of the junction unmatched. In germline, CDR1 is GTSNPN, CDR2 SVGIG (reference sequence). CDR3 in DNA: TGTGCCTTACAGGGGTGGCGTGGCTACACCTTC. Its protein product is CALQGWRGYTF.

This clonotype has more than one count but fewer than ten. The chain recombines TRBV19 with TRBJ1-6; 8 bases are shared with TRBD1. Germline V gives CDR1 LNHDA, CDR2 SQIVND (reference sequence). This CDR3 has 14 residues. V was clipped by 1 base and J by 9 bases; unmatched bases: 2. CDR3 in amino acids: CASSIGTGSSPLHF. CDR3 nucleotide sequence: TGTGCCAGTAGTATAGGGACAGGGAGTTCACCCCTCCACTTT.

Points on this clonotype: The conserved phenylalanine or tryptophan is not found at the CDR3 terminus, so this likely reflects a read error. Because the CDR3's place on the DNA is in doubt, the DNA is left out and the CDR3 is given as listed by TCRdb. This chain joins TRBV9 and TRBJ2-2. The length of the CDR3 is 13 amino acids, counting both ends. Germline values: CDR1 SGDLS, CDR2 YYNGEE. CDR3 loop: CASSAANTGELRA.

This clonotype was detected only a few times. This sequence joins TRBV25-1 and TRBJ2-7; possibly TRBD1 for D (6 bases). V lost 4 bases and J lost 2, with 12 bases in between. Germline lookup yields CDR1 MGHDK and CDR2 SYGVNS. The CDR3 sequence is 14 residues long. CDR3 coding DNA: TGTGCCAGCAGTGGCCGGGACACCGCCTACGAGCAGTACTTC. Protein: CASSGRDTAYEQYF.

This clonotype was detected ten times or more. The chain uses TRBV28 and TRBJ1-2, with a tentative D call TRBD1 (6 bases). CDR1 MDHEN and CDR2 SYDVKM come from the germline V gene. The CDR3 is made up of 15 amino acids. V was clipped by 3 bases and J by 4 bases, with 15 bases between them. This CDR3 is CASSFPTGMGYGYTF. The DNA of the CDR3 is TGTGCCAGCAGTTTCCCGACAGGCATGGGCTATGGCTACACCTTC.

This chain uses TRBV12-3 or TRBV12-4 with TRBJ2-5; 7 bases are shared with TRBD1. The CDR3 contains 17 residues. Losses at the gene ends were 5 bases for V and 4 bases for J; bases not matched to a gene: 16. CDR3 coding DNA: TGTGCCAGCAGTCAGGGGACAGTCCGTGGGCTCCGAGAGACCCAGTACTTC. Its translation is CASSQGTVRGLRETQYF.

This clonotype came up once. A much bigger clone sits one base away, suggesting this may be a read error. The chain combines TRBV10-3 with TRBJ1-1; D not resolved. CDR1 is ENHRY, CDR2 SYGVKD, per germline. The CDR3 is 11 residues long. Deletions cut 5 bases from V and 6 bases from J, with 7 bases between. Written as DNA, the CDR3 is TGTGCCATCAGTTACCGGGCTGAAGCTTTCTTT. Protein: CAISYRAEAFF.

This chain connects TRBV10-2 to TRBJ1-1; unclear D gene. The germline V gene has CDR1 WSHSY and CDR2 SAAADI. The CDR3 runs 11 residues. V was clipped by 2 bases and J by 7 bases, with 5 bases between them. CDR3 sequence: CASSEPDEAFF. The CDR3 DNA sequence: TGCGCCAGCAGTGAGCCGGATGAAGCTTTCTTT.

This clonotype was found a few times. A junction boundary mismatches the germline segment, possibly from a read error. The chain has TRBV10-2 and TRBJ1-2, with TRBD1 as a possible D gene (5 bases). The CDR3 is 14 residues long. From germline, CDR1 is WSHSY and CDR2 SAAADI. The CDR3 is CASSPPGTDNGYTF. The DNA for the CDR3 is TGTGCCAGCTCACCACCCGGGACGGACAATGGCTACACCTTC.

The CDR3 DNA follows: TGTGCCAGCAGTTTAGGAATCCGGACCGCAGATAATTCACCCCTCCACTTT. Translating it yields CASSLGIRTADNSPLHF. The V call is TRBV12-3 or TRBV12-4, the J call TRBJ1-6; D is ambiguous. This CDR3 region has 17 residues. Trimming pared 1 base from V and 5 bases from J, leaving 15 bases between.

As regards this clonotype: An end of the junction differs from the germline gene, which may be a read error. V usage is TRBV10-2 and J usage is TRBJ2-5; TRBD2 matches at 9 bases. CDR3 length: 16 residues. Per germline, CDR1 WSHSY and CDR2 SAAADI. In nucleotides, the CDR3 is TGTGCCAGCAGTGAATGGGCTAGCGGGACGAAAGAGACCCAGTACTTC. Its protein product is CASSEWASGTKETQYF.